One and the same sample provided the 8 T cell receptor beta chains below, sequenced in a study of T-cell memory formation after mild COVID-19. Using its own MiXCR run on the 5' RACE reads, TCRdb lists one record per CDR3 protein. The sample comprises fewer than 350,000 distinct CDR3 sequences, 15% to 20% of which are singletons, and about 23% rests with the top ten. Sequencing used PBMCs or a T cell subset sorted from them (not recorded which). The receptors come from a man younger than 30 who had mild COVID-19 (a few samples of this study predate the infection). Cell type and time point are not known.

This clonotype came up a few times. The chain carries TRBV20-1 and TRBJ1-1; 9 nucleotides match TRBD1. CDR3 size: 15 residues. CDR1 is DFQATT and CDR2 is SNEGSKA in the germline V gene (reference sequence). After removal of 8 bases from V and 1 base from J, the junction contained 11 bases not matched to a gene. The chain's CDR3 is CSTLGTGKGNTEAFF. CDR3 DNA sequence: TGCAGTACTTTAGGGACAGGGAAGGGGAACACTGAAGCTTTCTTT.

The chain combines TRBV27 with TRBJ1-1, with 10 positions matching TRBD1. The V gene's germline CDR1 is MNHEY and CDR2 SMNVEV (reference sequence). The CDR3 spans 14 residues. The V segment lost 7 bases and the J segment 5 bases; nucleotides outside the gene matches: 7. The CDR3 DNA is TGTGCCAGCACCACGACAGGGGGCGCGACTGAAGCTTTCTTT. As protein: CASTTTGGATEAFF.

A few counts support this clonotype. This rearrangement joins TRBV7-9 to TRBJ2-1; D possibly corresponds to TRBD1 (5 bases). The CDR3 totals 15 residues. The V end was cut by 3 bases, the J end by 9 bases, with 18 bases between. Germline V gives CDR1 SEHNR, CDR2 FQNEAQ (reference sequence). CDR3 sequence: CASSFSVLGHGEQFF. CDR3 nucleotide sequence: TGTGCCAGCAGCTTTTCGGTTTTGGGGCATGGTGAGCAGTTCTTC.

This clonotype was counted a few times. The chain combines TRBV5-1 with TRBJ1-1; a weak D match, TRBD1 (5 bases). V lost 1 base, J lost 3 bases, and 13 bases lay in between. Germline CDR1 and CDR2: SGHRS and YFSETQ. CDR3 length: 15 residues. The CDR3 here is CASSLTWGTYTEAFF. CDR3 nucleotide sequence: TGCGCCAGCAGCTTGACATGGGGGACGTACACTGAAGCTTTCTTT.

This clonotype showed up just a few times. The chain couples TRBV5-1 to TRBJ2-3; no reliable D call. Per the germline V gene, CDR1 is SGHRS and CDR2 is YFSETQ. Trimming removed 0 bases at V and 1 base at J, with 9 bases between. CDR3 size: 15 residues. CDR3 coding DNA: TGCGCCAGCAGCTTGGTTCCACGCGGCACAGATACGCAGTATTTT. It translates to CASSLVPRGTDTQYF.

This clonotype was counted ten times or more. V and J are TRBV5-1 and TRBJ1-5; D possibly corresponds to TRBD1 (6 bases). Looked up from germline, CDR1 is SGHRS and CDR2 is YFSETQ. The CDR3 has 13 residues. Trimming cost V 3 bases and J 5 bases, with 9 bases left between them. As DNA, the CDR3 is TGCGCCAGCAGCTCGGACAGCCATCAGCCCCAGCATTTT. Translated, it gives CASSSDSHQPQHF. The entire variable domain, with the rest obtained from reference TRBV5-1 and TRBJ1-5, is as follows: KAGVTQTPRYLIKTRGQQVTLSCSPISGHRSVSWYQQTPGQGLQFLFEYFSETQRNKGNFPGRFSGRQFSNSRSEMNVSTLELGDSALYLCASSSDSHQPQHFGDGTRLSIL.

This clonotype was observed a handful of times. The chain links TRBV5-1 to TRBJ1-2; D not certain. Germline CDR1 and CDR2: SGHRS and YFSETQ. V was pared by 0 bases and J by 3 bases, with 9 bases between. The CDR3 consists of 14 residues. CDR3 in amino acids: CASSLGSTDYGYTF. The CDR3 coding sequence is TGCGCCAGCAGCTTGGGGTCCACAGACTATGGCTACACCTTC.

This chain uses TRBV29-1 with TRBJ2-1, with 7 bases aligning to TRBD1. The CDR3 loop spans 12 amino acids. With 4 bases clipped from V and 9 bases from J, the junction kept 6 bases outside the gene matches. The germline gives CDR1 SQVTM, CDR2 ANQGSEA. The DNA for the CDR3 is TGCAGCGTTGCTTGGGACAGCACTGAGCAGTTCTTC. It specifies CSVAWDSTEQFF.